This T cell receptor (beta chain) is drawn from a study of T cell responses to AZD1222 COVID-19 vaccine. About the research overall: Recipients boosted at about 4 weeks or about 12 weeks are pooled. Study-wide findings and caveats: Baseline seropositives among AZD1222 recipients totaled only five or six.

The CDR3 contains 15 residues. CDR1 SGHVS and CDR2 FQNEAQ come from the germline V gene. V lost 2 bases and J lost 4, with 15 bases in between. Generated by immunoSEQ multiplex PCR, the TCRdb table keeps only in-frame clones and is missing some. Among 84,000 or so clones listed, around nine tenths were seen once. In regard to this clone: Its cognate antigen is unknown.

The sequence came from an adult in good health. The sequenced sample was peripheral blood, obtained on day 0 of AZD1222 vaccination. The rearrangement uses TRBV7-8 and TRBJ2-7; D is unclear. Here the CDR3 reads CASSLISTGEYEQYF. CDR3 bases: TGTGCCAGCAGCTTAATATCTACGGGCGAATACGAGCAGTACTTC.